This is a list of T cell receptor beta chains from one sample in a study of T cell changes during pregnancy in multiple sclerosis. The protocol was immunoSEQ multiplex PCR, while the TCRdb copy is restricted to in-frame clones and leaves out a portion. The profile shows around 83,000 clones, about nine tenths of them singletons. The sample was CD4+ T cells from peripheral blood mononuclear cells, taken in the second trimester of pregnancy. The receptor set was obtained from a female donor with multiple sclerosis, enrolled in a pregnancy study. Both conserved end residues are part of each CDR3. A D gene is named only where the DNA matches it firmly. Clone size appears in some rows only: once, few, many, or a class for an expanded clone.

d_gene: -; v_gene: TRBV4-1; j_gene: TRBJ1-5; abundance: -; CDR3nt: TGCGCCAGCAGCCAAGTCGGTTTCAATCAGCCCCAGCATTTT; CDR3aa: CASSQVGFNQPQHF
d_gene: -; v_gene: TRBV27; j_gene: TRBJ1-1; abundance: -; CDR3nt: TGTGCCAGCAGTTTAGCCAGAAACACTGAAGCTTTCTTT; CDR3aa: CASSLARNTEAFF
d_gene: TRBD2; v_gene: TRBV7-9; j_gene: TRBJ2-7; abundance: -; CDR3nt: TGTGCCAGCAGCCCTTATCTAGCGGGGGCCCTCTACGAGCAGTACTTC; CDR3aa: CASSPYLAGALYEQYF
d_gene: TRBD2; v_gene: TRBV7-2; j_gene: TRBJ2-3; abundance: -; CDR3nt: TGTGCCAGCAGCTTAGTAGGGGCTAGCGGGACTAGCACAGATACGCAGTATTTT; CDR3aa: CASSLVGASGTSTDTQYF
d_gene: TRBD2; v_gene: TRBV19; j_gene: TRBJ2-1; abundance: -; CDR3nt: TGTGCCAGTAGTGGAGCGGGGGCCCCCTACAATGAGCAGTTCTTC; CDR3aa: CASSGAGAPYNEQFF
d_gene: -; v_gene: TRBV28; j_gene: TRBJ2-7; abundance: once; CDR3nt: TGTGCCAGCACCTTGGGTGGGCTAGCTCCTTACGAGCAGTACTTC; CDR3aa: CASTLGGLAPYEQYF
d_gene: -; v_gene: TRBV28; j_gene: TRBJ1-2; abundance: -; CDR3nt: TGTGCCAGCAGCCCCGGGGGGGTGCAAAGCTATGGCTACACCTTC; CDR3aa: CASSPGGVQSYGYTF
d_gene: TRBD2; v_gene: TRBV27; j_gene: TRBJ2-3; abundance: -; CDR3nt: TGTGCCAGCAGCCCTACTAGCGGGAGGGGAAATACGCAGTATTTT; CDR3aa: CASSPTSGRGNTQYF
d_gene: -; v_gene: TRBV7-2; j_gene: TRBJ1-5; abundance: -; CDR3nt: TGTGCCAGCAGGGAGCTCAATCAGCCCCAGCATTTT; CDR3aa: CASRELNQPQHF
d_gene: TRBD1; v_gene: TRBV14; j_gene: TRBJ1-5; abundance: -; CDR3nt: TGTGCCAGCAGCCAAGGGACAGGGGGCGTTGATCAGCCCCAGCATTTT; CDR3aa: CASSQGTGGVDQPQHF
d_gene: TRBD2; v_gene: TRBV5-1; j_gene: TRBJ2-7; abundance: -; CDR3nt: TGCGCCAGCAGCACCGGGACTAGCAACTCCTACGAGCAGTACTTC; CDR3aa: CASSTGTSNSYEQYF
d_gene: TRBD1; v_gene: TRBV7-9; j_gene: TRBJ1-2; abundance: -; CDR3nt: TGTGCCAGCAGCCCCGGACAGGGGCCGGTCGGCTACACCTTC; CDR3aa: CASSPGQGPVGYTF
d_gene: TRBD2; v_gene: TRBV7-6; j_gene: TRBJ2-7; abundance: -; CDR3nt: TGTGCCAGCAGCCCAAACGTACTAGCGGGGGCCTACGAGCAGTACTTC; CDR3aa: CASSPNVLAGAYEQYF
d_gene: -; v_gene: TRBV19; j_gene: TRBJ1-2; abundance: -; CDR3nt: TGTGCCAGTGCATCAGGGGCCGGCTATGGCTACACCTTC; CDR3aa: CASASGAGYGYTF
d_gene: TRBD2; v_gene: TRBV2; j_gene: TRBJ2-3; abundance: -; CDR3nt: TGTGCCAGCCGGCTAGCGGGAGTAACAGATACGCAGTATTTT; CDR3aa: CASRLAGVTDTQYF
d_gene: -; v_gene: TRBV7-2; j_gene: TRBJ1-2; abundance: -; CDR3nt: TGTGCCAGCAGCTTACAGGGATATGGCTACACCTTC; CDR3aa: CASSLQGYGYTF
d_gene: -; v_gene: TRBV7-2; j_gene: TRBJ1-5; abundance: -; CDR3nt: TGTGCCAGCAGCTTACGAGGGGACTGGGGCAATCAGCCCCAGCATTTT; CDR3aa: CASSLRGDWGNQPQHF
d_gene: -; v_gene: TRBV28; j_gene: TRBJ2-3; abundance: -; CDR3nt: TGTGCCAGCAGCCAGTCACAGGCCAGGATCGATACGCAGTATTTT; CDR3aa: CASSQSQARIDTQYF
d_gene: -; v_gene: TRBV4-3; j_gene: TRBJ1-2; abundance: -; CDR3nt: TGCGCCAGCAGCCAAGAATCCAGGGGCTATGGCTACACCTTC; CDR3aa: CASSQESRGYGYTF
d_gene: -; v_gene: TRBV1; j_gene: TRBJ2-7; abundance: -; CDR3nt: TGCACCAGCAGCCAAGGGGTTTCTAGCGGGAGGGCCAGGTCGTACGAGCAGTACTTC; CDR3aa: CTSSQGVSSGRARSYEQYF
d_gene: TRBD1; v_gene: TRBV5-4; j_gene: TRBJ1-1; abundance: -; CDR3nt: TGTGCCAGCACCTCAATGAACAGGGGAAACACTGAAGCTTTCTTT; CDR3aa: CASTSMNRGNTEAFF
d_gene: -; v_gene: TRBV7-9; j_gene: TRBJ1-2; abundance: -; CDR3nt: TGTGCCAGCAGCTTAGCGCCGGGGTCCCTCATGGGCTACACCTTC; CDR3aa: CASSLAPGSLMGYTF
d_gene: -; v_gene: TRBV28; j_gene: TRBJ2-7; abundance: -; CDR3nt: TGTGCCAGCAGTTTAATACAAAGGGGCGAGCAGTACTTC; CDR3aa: CASSLIQRGEQYF
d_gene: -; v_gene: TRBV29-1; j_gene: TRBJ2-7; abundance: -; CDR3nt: TGCAGCGTCCGTAGCCCTGCCTACGAGCAGTACTTC; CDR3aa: CSVRSPAYEQYF
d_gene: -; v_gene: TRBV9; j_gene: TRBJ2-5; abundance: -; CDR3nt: TGTGCCAGCAGCGTAGAAGGGTCCCGGGAGGAGACCCAGTACTTC; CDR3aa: CASSVEGSREETQYF
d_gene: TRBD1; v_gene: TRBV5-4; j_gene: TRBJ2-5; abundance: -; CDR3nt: TGTGCCAGCAGCCGAGGGGGACAGGGGAGGGAGGAGACCCAGTACTTC; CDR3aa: CASSRGGQGREETQYF
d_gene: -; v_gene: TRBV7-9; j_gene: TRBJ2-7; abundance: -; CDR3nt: TGTGCCAGCAGCTCGCCGACTTCCAGCTCCTACGAGCAGTACTTC; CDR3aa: CASSSPTSSSYEQYF
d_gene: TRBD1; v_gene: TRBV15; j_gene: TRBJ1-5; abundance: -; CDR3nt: TGTGCCACCAGCCAGGGACAGGGGGCCGAACAGCCCCAGCATTTT; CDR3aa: CATSQGQGAEQPQHF
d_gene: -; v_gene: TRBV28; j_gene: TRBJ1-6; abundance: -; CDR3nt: TGTGCCAGCTCCCTGATCCGCGGTCCCGGCAAGTATAATTCACCCCTCCACTTT; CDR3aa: CASSLIRGPGKYNSPLHF
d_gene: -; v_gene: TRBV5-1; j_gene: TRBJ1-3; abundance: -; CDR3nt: TGCGCCAGCAGCTTGACAGGGTTGCCTGGAAACACCATATATTTT; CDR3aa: CASSLTGLPGNTIYF
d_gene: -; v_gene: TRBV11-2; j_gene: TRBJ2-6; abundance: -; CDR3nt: TGTGCCACCCGGGGGGCCCCGGCGAGGGTCCTGACTTTC; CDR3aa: CATRGAPARVLTF
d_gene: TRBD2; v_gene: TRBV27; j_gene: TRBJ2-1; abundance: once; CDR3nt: TGTGCCAGCAGTTGGGAACTAGCGGGAGGATCGGGGGGCCGAAGGAATGAGCAGTTCTTC; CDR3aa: CASSWELAGGSGGRRNEQFF
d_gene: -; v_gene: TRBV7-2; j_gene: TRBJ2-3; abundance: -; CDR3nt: TGTGCCAGCACCTTAGCCGCAGATACGCAGTATTTT; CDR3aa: CASTLAADTQYF
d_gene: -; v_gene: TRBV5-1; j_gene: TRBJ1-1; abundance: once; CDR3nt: TGCGCCAGCAGCTTAATGACTAGGGGTTACACTGAAGCTTTCTTT; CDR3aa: CASSLMTRGYTEAFF
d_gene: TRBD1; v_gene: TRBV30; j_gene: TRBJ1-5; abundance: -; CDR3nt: TGTGCCTGGAGTGGGACAGGGGAATATCAGCCCCAGCATTTT; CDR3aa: CAWSGTGEYQPQHF
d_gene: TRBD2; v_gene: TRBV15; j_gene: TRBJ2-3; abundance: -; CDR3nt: TGTGCCACCAGCGCAGGGACTAGCGGGAGCACAGATACGCAGTATTTT; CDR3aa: CATSAGTSGSTDTQYF
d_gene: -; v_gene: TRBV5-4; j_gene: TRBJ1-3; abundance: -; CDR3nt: TGTGCCAGCAGCTTAACAGGGGGAAACACCATATATTTT; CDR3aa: CASSLTGGNTIYF
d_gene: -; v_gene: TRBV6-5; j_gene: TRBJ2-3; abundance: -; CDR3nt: TGTGCCAGCAGTTACTCGAAGGGGCTCCTTACGCAGTATTTT; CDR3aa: CASSYSKGLLTQYF
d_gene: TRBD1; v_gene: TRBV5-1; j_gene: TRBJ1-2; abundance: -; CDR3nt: TGCGCCAGCAGCTTGGAGGGACAGAACTACTATGGCTACACCTTC; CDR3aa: CASSLEGQNYYGYTF
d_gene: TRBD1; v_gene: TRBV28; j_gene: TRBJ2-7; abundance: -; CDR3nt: TGTGCCAGCAGTTTATTACAGGGGGCTGGAGGCTACGAGCAGTACTTC; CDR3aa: CASSLLQGAGGYEQYF
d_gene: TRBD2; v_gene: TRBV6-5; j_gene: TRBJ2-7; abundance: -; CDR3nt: TGTGCCAGCAGTTACTCGAGTCTAGCGGCCTACGAGCAGTACTTC; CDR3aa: CASSYSSLAAYEQYF